A selection of T cell receptor beta chains follows, all from one sample in a study of OX40 agonist ivuxolimab in advanced cancers. Profiling relied on immunoSEQ multiplex PCR, and the TCRdb table lists in-frame clones only, not all of them. The data contain under 85,000 clones, over 75% of them seen just once; the ten biggest clones take up around 3.2%. This specimen consisted of CD4+ or CD8+ T cells sorted from blood, obtained in a trial of the OX40 agonist ivuxolimab. The receptor set was obtained from an adult with an advanced solid tumor such as melanoma, head and neck, liver or kidney cancer. Both conserved end residues are part of each CDR3. D genes are given only for firm matches. Clone sizes are given selectively: once, few, many, or a class where the clone is expanded.

CDR3 protein	CDR3 DNA	V gene	J gene	clone size	D gene	CDR3 length
CASSYSGGADEQFF	TGTGCCAGCAGCTATAGCGGGGGGGCCGATGAGCAGTTCTTC	TRBV11-3	TRBJ2-1	-	TRBD2	14
CASSIGGRGVQETQYF	TGTGCCAGTAGTATAGGGGGGAGAGGGGTTCAAGAGACCCAGTACTTC	TRBV19	TRBJ2-5	-	-	16
CASSSPGWGFSYTF	TGTGCCAGCAGCTCACCCGGGTGGGGGTTCAGCTACACCTTC	TRBV7-2	TRBJ1-2	-	-	14
CASSHWAGDRATNEKLFF	TGTGCCAGCAGCCACTGGGCTGGGGACAGGGCAACTAATGAAAAACTGTTTTTT	TRBV7-9	TRBJ1-4	-	TRBD1	18
CATSQPPGQGGGNQPQHF	TGTGCCACCAGCCAACCACCGGGACAGGGGGGAGGCAATCAGCCCCAGCATTTT	TRBV15	TRBJ1-5	few	TRBD1	18
CASSVGGAGYGYTF	TGTGCCAGCAGTGTCGGCGGGGCGGGCTATGGCTACACCTTC	TRBV6-1	TRBJ1-2	few	-	14
CSGRGQTSYEQYF	TGCAGCGGGCGGGGACAGACTTCCTACGAGCAGTACTTC	TRBV29-1	TRBJ2-7	-	-	13
CASSMGGAAAQPQHF	TGTGCCAGTAGTATGGGGGGGGCGGCCGCTCAGCCCCAGCATTTT	TRBV19	TRBJ1-5	few	-	15
CASGPGLVPDTQYF	TGTGCTAGTGGACCGGGACTGGTGCCAGATACGCAGTATTTT	TRBV12-5	TRBJ2-3	-	-	14
CASSPWTGGSHEQYF	TGTGCCAGCAGCCCTTGGACAGGGGGCTCCCACGAGCAGTACTTC	TRBV7-9	TRBJ2-7	-	TRBD1	15
CAWSAGRNQFF	TGTGCCTGGAGTGCTGGGAGAAACCAGTTCTTC	TRBV30	TRBJ2-1	-	-	11
CASSEAWGRNTEAFF	TGTGCCAGCAGTGAAGCGTGGGGGAGGAACACTGAAGCTTTCTTT	TRBV2	TRBJ1-1	-	-	15
CASSSGRGGVQPQHF	TGTGCCAGCAGCTCCGGCAGAGGAGGGGTTCAGCCCCAGCATTTT	TRBV9	TRBJ1-5	-	-	15
CASSFSDRNTEAFF	TGTGCCAGCAGCTTCTCGGACAGGAACACTGAAGCTTTCTTT	TRBV7-9	TRBJ1-1	once	-	14
CAISALAGDGGTQYF	TGTGCCATCAGCGCGCTTGCCGGGGACGGTGGGACCCAGTACTTC	TRBV10-3	TRBJ2-5	-	-	15
CAWSGGTIQHF	TGTGCCTGGAGCGGCGGGACTATCCAGCATTTT	TRBV30	TRBJ1-5	-	-	11